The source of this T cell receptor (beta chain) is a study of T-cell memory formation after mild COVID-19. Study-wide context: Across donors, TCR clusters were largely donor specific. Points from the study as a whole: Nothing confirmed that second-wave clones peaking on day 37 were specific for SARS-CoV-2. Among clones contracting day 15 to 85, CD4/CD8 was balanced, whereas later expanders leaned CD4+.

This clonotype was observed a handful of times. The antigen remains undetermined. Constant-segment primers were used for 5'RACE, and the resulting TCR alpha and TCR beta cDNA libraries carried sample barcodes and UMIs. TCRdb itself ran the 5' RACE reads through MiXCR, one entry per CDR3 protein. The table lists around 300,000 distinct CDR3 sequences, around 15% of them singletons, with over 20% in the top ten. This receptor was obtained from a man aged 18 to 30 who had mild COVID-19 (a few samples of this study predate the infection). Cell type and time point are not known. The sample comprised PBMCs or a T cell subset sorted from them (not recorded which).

CDR3 DNA: TGCGCCAGCAGCCGATCCGGGACTAGCGGGGCAGGTGAGCAGTTCTTC. Translation: CASSRSGTSGAGEQFF. V and J are TRBV4-1 and TRBJ2-1, with 13 nucleotides matching TRBD2. Unmatched junction bases numbered 9, after V lost 4 bases and J lost 9 bases. Germline lookup yields CDR1 MGHRA and CDR2 YSYEKL. CDR3 length equals 16 residues.